The source of this T cell receptor (beta chain) is a study of vaccination and CD4 T cells after COVID-19. Study overall: The study collected post-vaccine samples a median roughly 71 days after dose two, with a range of 14 to 241.

A remark on this clonotype: Its specificity is unknown.

Treatment meaning: 10-day PBMC culture with coronavirus spike peptide pools or control peptides (ViraFEST assay). Germline values: CDR1 SNHLY, CDR2 FYNNEI. This CDR3 is 11 amino acids long. Oncomine TCR Beta short-read sequencing was applied to DNA from cultured CD4+ T cells. Each CDR3 protein is one row after TCRdb ran MiXCR on the PCR reads. The data contain roughly 12,000 distinct CDR3 sequences, around 55% of them seen just once; the ten biggest clones take up around 9.9%. Input material: CD4+ T cells from blood, cultured in vitro. The clonotype was recovered from a human donor who had recovered from COVID-19. The chain has TRBV2 and TRBJ2-1; tentative D call: TRBD2 (5 bases). The end of the DNA is better explained by TRBJ2-7, so the J call may be wrong. CDR3 in DNA: TGTGCCAGCAGGCTAGCTTACGAGCAGTACTTC. Its protein is CASRLAYEQYF.